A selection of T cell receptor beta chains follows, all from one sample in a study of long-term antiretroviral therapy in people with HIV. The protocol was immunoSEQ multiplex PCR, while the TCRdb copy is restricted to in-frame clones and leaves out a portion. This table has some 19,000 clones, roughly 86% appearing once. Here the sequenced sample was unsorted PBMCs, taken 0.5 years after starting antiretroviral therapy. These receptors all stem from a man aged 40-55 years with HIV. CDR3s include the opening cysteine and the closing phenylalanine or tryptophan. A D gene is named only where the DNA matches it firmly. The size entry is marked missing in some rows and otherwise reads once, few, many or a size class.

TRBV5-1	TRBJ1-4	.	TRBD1	CASSPRTGETEKLFF	TGCGCCAGCAGCCCCCGGACAGGAGAAACTGAAAAACTGTTTTTT
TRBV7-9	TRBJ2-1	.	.	CASSLGLGAEWDNEQFF	TGTGCCAGCAGCTTAGGATTAGGGGCTGAATGGGACAATGAGCAGTTCTTC
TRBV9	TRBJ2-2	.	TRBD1	CASSPGQGVDTGELFF	TGTGCCAGCAGCCCTGGACAGGGTGTCGACACCGGGGAGCTGTTTTTT
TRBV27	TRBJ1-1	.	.	CASSWGTPNTEAFF	TGTGCCAGCAGCTGGGGGACACCGAACACTGAAGCTTTCTTT
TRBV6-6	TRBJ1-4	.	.	CASFMMGVGDEKLFF	TGTGCCAGCTTTATGATGGGTGTGGGTGATGAAAAACTGTTTTTT
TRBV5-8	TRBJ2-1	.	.	CASTLDGNYAPKQFF	TGTGCCAGCACTCTTGACGGGAACTACGCCCCAAAGCAGTTCTTC
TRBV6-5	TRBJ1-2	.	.	CASSSAEHGYTF	TGTGCCAGCAGTTCGGCAGAGCATGGCTACACCTTC
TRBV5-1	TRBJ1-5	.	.	CASSTNGQRGSNQPQHF	TGCGCCAGCAGCACGAACGGACAACGGGGTAGCAATCAGCCCCAGCATTTT
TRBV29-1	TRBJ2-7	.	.	CSVTAPGEQYF	TGCAGCGTAACGGCCCCGGGCGAGCAGTACTTC
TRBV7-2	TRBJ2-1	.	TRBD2	CASSLASSGGVTNEQFF	TGTGCCAGCAGCTTAGCCTCTAGCGGGGGGGTCACCAATGAGCAGTTCTTC
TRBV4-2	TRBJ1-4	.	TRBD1	CASSQDGDRVRSNEKLFF	TGTGCCAGCAGCCAAGATGGGGACAGGGTGCGGTCTAATGAAAAACTGTTTTTT
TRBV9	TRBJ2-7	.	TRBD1	CASSVGTGVYEQYF	TGTGCCAGCAGCGTTGGGACAGGGGTTTACGAGCAGTACTTC
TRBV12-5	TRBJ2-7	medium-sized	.	CASGLGSYEQYF	TGTGCTAGTGGTTTGGGGTCCTACGAGCAGTACTTC
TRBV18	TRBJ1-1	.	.	CASSPIQSNTEAFF	TGTGCCAGCTCACCAATCCAGTCGAACACTGAAGCTTTCTTT
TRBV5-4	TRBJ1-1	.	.	CASSQGISRGTEAFF	TGTGCCAGCAGCCAAGGGATCTCAAGAGGGACTGAAGCTTTCTTT
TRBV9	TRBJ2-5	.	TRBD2	CASSVGGAGVLETQYF	TGTGCCAGCAGCGTAGGGGGAGCGGGAGTTTTGGAGACCCAGTACTTC
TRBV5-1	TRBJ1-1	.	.	CASRDGQLNTEAFF	TGCGCCAGCAGAGACGGACAGTTGAACACTGAAGCTTTCTTT
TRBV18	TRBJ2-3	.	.	CASSPSRTSTDTQYF	TGTGCCAGCTCACCGTCCCGTACTAGCACAGATACGCAGTATTTT
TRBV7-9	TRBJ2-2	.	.	CASSLALPRDPGELFF	TGTGCCAGCAGCTTAGCCCTACCCCGTGATCCCGGGGAGCTGTTTTTT
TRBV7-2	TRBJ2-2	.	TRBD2	CASSLDRGSTGELFF	TGTGCCAGCAGCTTAGACCGCGGGAGCACCGGGGAGCTGTTTTTT
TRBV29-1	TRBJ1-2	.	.	CSVDGTYGYTF	TGCAGCGTTGATGGGACCTATGGCTACACCTTC
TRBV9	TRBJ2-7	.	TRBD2	CASSVGLAGDYEQYF	TGTGCCAGCAGCGTAGGACTAGCGGGAGACTACGAGCAGTACTTC
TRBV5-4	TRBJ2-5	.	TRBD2	CASSLPWGGEETQYF	TGTGCCAGCAGCTTGCCTTGGGGGGGTGAGGAGACCCAGTACTTC
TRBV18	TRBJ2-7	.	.	CASSPGSYYEQYF	TGTGCCAGCTCACCCGGGTCTTACTACGAGCAGTACTTC
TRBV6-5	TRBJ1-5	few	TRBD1	CASSADRDNQPQHF	TGTGCCAGCAGTGCGGACAGGGATAATCAGCCCCAGCATTTT
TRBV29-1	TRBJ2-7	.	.	CSVKEDSTDKYYEQYF	TGCAGCGTTAAAGAAGATTCGACGGACAAATACTACGAGCAGTACTTC
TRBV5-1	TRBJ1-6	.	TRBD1	CASSLVQGNSPLHF	TGCGCCAGCAGCTTGGTACAGGGGAATTCACCCCTCCACTTT
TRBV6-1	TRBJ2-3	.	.	CASKEITDTQYF	TGTGCCAGCAAGGAGATCACAGATACGCAGTATTTT
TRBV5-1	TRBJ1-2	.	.	CASSLQGDYGYTF	TGCGCCAGCAGCTTACAGGGCGACTATGGCTACACCTTC
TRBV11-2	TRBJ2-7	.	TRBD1	CASSFQATGVLYEQYF	TGTGCCAGCAGCTTCCAAGCGACAGGGGTTCTCTACGAGCAGTACTTC
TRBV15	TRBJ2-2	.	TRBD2	CATSRGTSGTGELFF	TGTGCCACCAGCAGAGGCACTAGCGGCACCGGGGAGCTGTTTTTT
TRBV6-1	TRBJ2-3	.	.	CASSESPTNTDTQYF	TGTGCCAGCAGTGAAAGCCCTACTAACACAGATACGCAGTATTTT
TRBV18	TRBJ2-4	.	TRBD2	CASSPGSGVDIQYF	TGTGCCAGCTCGCCGGGAAGCGGGGTAGACATTCAGTACTTC
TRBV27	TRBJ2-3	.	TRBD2	CASSLPGLAGGTDTQYF	TGTGCCAGCAGTTTACCCGGACTAGCGGGAGGGACAGATACGCAGTATTTT
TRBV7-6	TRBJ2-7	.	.	CASSIRDHGNYEQYF	TGTGCCAGCAGCATCCGGGACCACGGGAACTACGAGCAGTACTTC
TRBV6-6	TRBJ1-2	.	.	CASSYNGPDSNYGYTF	TGTGCCAGCAGTTACAACGGGCCGGACAGTAACTATGGCTACACCTTC
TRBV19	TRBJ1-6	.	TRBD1	CASKLDRAENSPLHF	TGTGCCAGTAAATTGGACAGGGCGGAGAATTCACCCCTCCACTTT
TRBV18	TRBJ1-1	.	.	CASSPGTEAFF	TGTGCCAGCTCCCCAGGCACTGAAGCTTTCTTT
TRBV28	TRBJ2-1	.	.	CASSTLGEPYNEQFF	TGTGCCAGCAGTACCTTGGGGGAGCCCTACAATGAGCAGTTCTTC
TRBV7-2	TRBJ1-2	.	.	CASSPGSVYGYTF	TGTGCCAGCAGCCCGGGCTCCGTCTATGGCTACACCTTC
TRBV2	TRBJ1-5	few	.	CASSEAARGNQPQHF	TGTGCCAGCAGTGAAGCAGCGCGCGGCAATCAGCCCCAGCATTTT
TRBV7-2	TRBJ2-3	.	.	CASSLAWLEADTQYF	TGTGCCAGCAGCTTAGCGTGGCTAGAGGCAGATACGCAGTATTTT
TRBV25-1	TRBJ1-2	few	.	CASSGGHLYGYTF	TGTGCCAGCAGTGGGGGACACCTCTATGGCTACACCTTC
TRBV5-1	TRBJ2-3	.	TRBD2	CASSLVARGGTDTQYF	TGCGCCAGCAGCTTGGTGGCCCGGGGGGGCACAGATACGCAGTATTTT
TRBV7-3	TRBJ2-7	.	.	CASSLLPGEQYF	TGTGCCAGCAGCTTATTACCGGGAGAGCAGTACTTC
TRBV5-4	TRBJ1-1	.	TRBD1	CASSGGTGVSEAFF	TGTGCCAGCAGCGGTGGGACAGGGGTGTCTGAAGCTTTCTTT
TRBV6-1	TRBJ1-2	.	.	CASSVSAAYGYTF	TGTGCCAGCAGTGTTTCAGCGGCTTATGGCTACACCTTC
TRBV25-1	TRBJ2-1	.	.	CASSERFWGPLDNEQFF	TGTGCCAGCAGTGAACGTTTTTGGGGCCCACTCGATAATGAGCAGTTCTTC
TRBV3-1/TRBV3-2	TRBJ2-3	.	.	CASGTQYF	TGTGCCAGTGGTACGCAGTATTTT
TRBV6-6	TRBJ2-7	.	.	CASSYSISYEQYF	TGTGCCAGCAGTTACTCGATATCCTACGAGCAGTACTTC
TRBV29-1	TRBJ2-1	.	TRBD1	CSVGTGVYNEQFF	TGCAGCGTTGGGACAGGCGTTTACAATGAGCAGTTCTTC
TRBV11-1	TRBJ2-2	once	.	CASSPQGLPANTGELFF	TGTGCCAGCAGCCCACAGGGTTTGCCCGCGAACACCGGGGAGCTGTTTTTT
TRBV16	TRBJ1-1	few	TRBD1	CASRTPGQENTEAFF	TGTGCCAGCAGAACTCCGGGACAGGAGAACACTGAAGCTTTCTTT
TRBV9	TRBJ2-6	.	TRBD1	CASSDRTGAGANVLTF	TGTGCCAGCAGCGACCGAACAGGGGCTGGGGCCAACGTCCTGACTTTC
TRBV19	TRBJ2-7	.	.	CASSSLWGYEQYF	TGTGCCAGTAGTAGCCTATGGGGGTACGAGCAGTACTTC
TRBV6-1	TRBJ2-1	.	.	CASSERPLHEQFF	TGTGCCAGCAGTGAACGCCCTTTACATGAGCAGTTCTTC
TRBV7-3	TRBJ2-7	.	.	CASTLQGYEQYF	TGTGCCAGTACGTTACAGGGCTACGAGCAGTACTTC